This T cell receptor (beta chain) was captured by sequencing in a study of T-cell reconstitution after alpha-beta-depleted transplantation in children. Study findings and constraints: Alpha-beta T cells about two months after transplant reportedly derived from several hundred expanded graft clones. Surviving recipient T cells and thymic progenitors produced the high day-60 TCRbeta diversity seen in some patients. Among T cells one year after transplant, newly produced cells accounted for most counts and diversity.

The TCRbeta library incorporated unique molecular identifiers. MiXCR, run by TCRdb on the PCR reads, gives a single entry per CDR3 protein. This table holds 500,000 to 750,000 distinct CDR3 sequences, under 15% found once. The table lists this clonotype with many counts. Its antigen remains unknown. The specimen was PBMCs, mostly from graft donor cells, collected 360 days after TCRalphabeta/CD19-depleted stem cell transplant. The TCR sequence derives from a male patient aged 10 to 17 who had a stem cell transplant for acute myeloid leukemia, so the T cells may come from the graft donor.

The CDR3 DNA reads TGTGCCAGCATGGCGGGAGGCTCCTACGAGCAGTACTTC. Translation: CASMAGGSYEQYF. This chain links TRBV12-3 or TRBV12-4 with TRBJ2-7; 8 bases line up with TRBD2. Trimming at V came to 7 bases and at J to 0 bases, leaving 2 bases not matched to a gene. The CDR3 runs to 13 residues.